This entry concerns a single T cell receptor (beta chain). Its antigen is not identified. Method: immunoSEQ multiplex PCR; TCRdb's copy keeps in-frame clones and lacks some. The table shows some 100,000 clones, with more than 75% occurring only once. This record belongs to a study of OX40 agonist ivuxolimab in advanced cancers. Study background: All patients had ivuxolimab intravenously every 2 weeks at 0.01 to 10 mg/kg. Therapy given before enrollment (anti-PD-1, anti-PD-L1 or anti-CTLA-4) was allowed, and over 35% had some. From roughly 20 to 85 years was the age range, with a mean of around 60 years, and roughly 83% were male.

Study outcomes and limitations: CD8+ T cells were the subset that, on average, had more expanded clones than CD4+.

V lost 0 bases, J lost 3 bases, and 7 bases lay in between. From germline, CDR1 is SGDLS and CDR2 YYNGEE. The CDR3 runs 13 residues. This clonotype was obtained from an adult with an advanced solid tumor such as melanoma, head and neck, liver or kidney cancer. The sequencing used CD4+ or CD8+ T cells sorted from blood, collected in a trial of the OX40 agonist ivuxolimab. J is TRBJ2-7 and V is TRBV9; TRBD2 is a possible D gene (5 bases). Here the CDR3 reads CASSVDEGYEQYF. For the CDR3, the DNA is TGTGCCAGCAGCGTAGATGAGGGCTACGAGCAGTACTTC. The full variable domain, rest sourced from reference TRBV9 and TRBJ2-7, is DSGVTQTPKHLITATGQRVTLRCSPRSGDLSVYWYQQSLDQGLQFLIQYYNGEERAKGNILERFSAQQFPDLHSELNLSSLELGDSALYFCASSVDEGYEQYFGPGTRLTVT.